This T cell receptor beta chain was captured by sequencing in a study of blood T cell repertoires in COVID-19 (dated by TCRdb to about 2020). Regarding the research as a whole: Samples covering the acute and convalescent phases of COVID-19 were provided by collaborators in the United States, Italy and Spain. HLA class I and class II types, where available, came from metadata supplied by the sample provider rather than from assay-based typing. The sample metadata nearly always contained a de-identified subject ID, COVID-19 status, age in years and sex. The repertoires were released in a freely available public database intended as a resource for research on the immune response to SARS-CoV-2. Deeply sampled blood TCRbeta repertoires from subjects exposed to, actively infected with, or recovered from COVID-19 were included in the dataset. Samples came from the ongoing ImmuneRACE study (first 160 participants) plus 1,254 subjects from 6 global collaborators. The material from the prospective study consisted of cDNA or gDNA derived from T cells, B-cell-depleted T cells, or PBMCs. Findings and caveats that apply to the study as a whole: The amount of clinical and demographic metadata varied by source and participant and was provided uncurated.

A note on this clone: This clone's antigen is unknown. The input lacks base qualities; no much larger clone sits a single base away.

Collaborating institutions collected whole blood in K2EDTA tubes following their own protocols. For TCRbeta analysis, collaborators shipped samples in one of three forms: frozen whole blood, isolated PBMCs, or DNA extracted from either of those sample types. TCRbeta CDR3 regions were amplified from genomic DNA using the immunoSEQ Assay, a bias-controlled multiplex PCR. From the authors' description of their analysis: The number of nucleated cells in each sample was estimated by amplification of reference gene primers within the assay. To quantify the absolute abundance of each unique TCRbeta CDR3 rearrangement, sequence reads were collapsed and filtered. For each sample, productive Simpson clonality was calculated as the square root of Simpson's diversity index across productive rearrangements. Sourced from immuneACCESS, this table was stored by TCRdb with only in-frame sequences that have V and J called. A share of the clones is absent; for the studies checked, an unresolved V gene accounts for under half, and the remainder has no known explanation. V and J calls and clone size come straight from that table; D and trimming were deduced from the DNA. This sample comprises around 300,000 clones, 80% to 90% of them detected only once. The top ten clonotypes cover approximately 9.9% of the sample.

Deletion took 3 bases off V and 2 bases off J, with a span of 7 bases between the germline ends. The CDR1 and CDR2 encoded by the germline V gene (reference sequence) are LNHDA and SQIVND. Taken from cysteine to phenylalanine, the CDR3 has 13 residues. Only the CDR3 portion is preserved as DNA: 39 bases, with reading frame beginning at the first base. Input material: peripheral blood. The rearrangement joined TRBV19 to TRBJ1-2, with the D gene uncertain. The clonotype was recovered from a woman in her sixties or seventies with acute or convalescent COVID-19. The base sequence is TGTGCCAGTAGTATCAGGTCGAACTATGGCTACACCTTC. The translation is CASSIRSNYGYTF.